Below are 21 T cell receptor beta chains sequenced from a single sample in a study of T cell responses to AZD1222 COVID-19 vaccine. The protocol was immunoSEQ multiplex PCR, while the TCRdb copy is restricted to in-frame clones and leaves out a portion. The table shows some 130,000 clones, with about nine tenths occurring only once. This specimen consisted of peripheral blood, obtained 28 days after the second AZD1222 dose. Receptors originate from an adult who received the AZD1222 COVID-19 vaccine.

This clone was seen a single time. V and J are TRBV5-1 and TRBJ1-6, with D perhaps matching TRBD1 (6 bases). The CDR3 has 14 amino acids. Germline V gene data show CDR1 as SGHRS and CDR2 as YFSETQ. Trimming left V 5 bases short and J 7 bases short, with 13 bases between. CDR3 DNA sequence: TGCGCCAGCAGGTCTCAGGGGATGAATTCACCCCTCCACTTT. Encoded protein: CASRSQGMNSPLHF.

This clone was seen a single time. The chain uses TRBV29-1 and TRBJ2-7; D may be TRBD2 (6 bases). With 4 bases removed from V and 1 base from J, the gap between germline ends came to 8 bases. This CDR3 is built from 12 residues. The germline V gene encodes CDR1 SQVTM and CDR2 ANQGSEA. CDR3 amino acids: CSVVGTSYEQYF. The CDR3 DNA follows: TGCAGCGTTGTGGGGACTTCCTACGAGCAGTACTTC.

This chain connects TRBV6-5 to TRBJ1-1; D not certain. The CDR3 has 11 amino acids. Trimming took off 6 bases at V and 2 bases at J, with 4 bases between the two ends. CDR1 is MNHEY and CDR2 is SVGAGI in the germline V gene. The CDR3 region has the DNA TGTGCCAGCAGGTTTAACACTGAAGCTTTCTTT. Its translation: CASRFNTEAFF.

As DNA, the CDR3 is TGCGCCAGCAGCCAAGCAGGGGTCGGAGAGCAGTACTTC. Translated, it gives CASSQAGVGEQYF. The chain uses TRBV4-3 and TRBJ2-7; weak D call: TRBD1 (6 bases). The CDR3 is 13 residues long. V dropped 1 base and J dropped 7 bases, with 11 bases sitting between them. CDR1 and CDR2 (germline): LGHNA, YSLEER.

The V and J genes are TRBV1 and TRBJ2-2; no check of the table's D call, TRBD2, against the DNA was made. TRBV1 represents a pseudogene. The CDR3 is 20 residues long. The DNA for the CDR3 is TGCACCAGCAGCCAAGATAGGGGGACTAGCGGGAGGTACAGCACCGGGGAGCTGTTTTTT. It codes for CTSSQDRGTSGRYSTGELFF.

This rearrangement joins TRBV7-2 to TRBJ2-7, with TRBD1 matching 10 bases. This CDR3 region has 15 residues. J lost 3 bases, V lost 5 bases, and 7 bases had no gene match. Germline values: CDR1 SGHTA, CDR2 FQGNSA. CDR3 amino acids: CASSRRTGGLYEQYF. CDR3 DNA sequence: TGTGCCAGCAGCCGCAGGACAGGGGGGCTCTACGAGCAGTACTTC. Full variable domain (outside the CDR3, taken from reference TRBV7-2 and TRBJ2-7): GAGVSQSPSNKVTEKGKDVELRCDPISGHTALYWYRQSLGQGLEFLIYFQGNSAPDKSGLPSDRFSAERTGGSVSTLTIQRTQQEDSAVYLCASSRRTGGLYEQYFGPGTRLTVT.

The CDR3 protein is CATSDFVQGADTQYF. CDR3 nucleotides: TGTGCCACCAGTGATTTTGTGCAGGGGGCCGATACGCAGTATTTT. The chain has TRBV24-1 and TRBJ2-3; 8 nucleotides line up with TRBD1. The CDR3 has 15 amino acids. Germline V lookup: CDR1 KGHDR, CDR2 SFDVKD. The junction had 5 bases not matched to a gene; V was cut back by 1 base and J by 6 bases.

The chain couples TRBV20-1 to TRBJ1-2; D may be TRBD1 (6 bases). Per the germline V gene, CDR1 is DFQATT and CDR2 is SNEGSKA (reference sequence). V was clipped by 5 bases and J by 4 bases, with 8 bases between them. This CDR3 spans 11 amino acids. The CDR3 is CSAPTGYGYTF. CDR3 nucleotides: TGCAGTGCTCCGACAGGCTATGGCTACACCTTC.

The V call is TRBV11-3, the J call TRBJ2-2, with 8 bases lining up with TRBD2. The germline gives CDR1 SGHNT, CDR2 YENEEA. V gave up 2 bases and J gave up 1 base; unmatched junction bases: 6. This CDR3 spans 17 amino acids. CDR3 in DNA: TGTGCCAGCAGCTTACTAAGCGGGAGCGGGAACACCGGGGAGCTGTTTTTT. Amino acids: CASSLLSGSGNTGELFF. Drawing the rest from reference TRBV11-3 and TRBJ2-2, the complete variable domain is EAGVVQSPRYKIIEKKQPVAFWCNPISGHNTLYWYLQNLGQGPELLIRYENEEAVDDSQLPKDRFSAERLKGVDSTLKIQPAELGDSAVYLCASSLLSGSGNTGELFFGEGSRLTVL.

The chain uses TRBV6-5 and TRBJ1-2; D perhaps matches TRBD1 (5 bases). Looked up from germline, CDR1 is MNHEY and CDR2 is SVGAGI. The CDR3 totals 15 residues. Trimming removed 7 bases from V and 8 bases from J, with 23 bases in between. The CDR3 here is CASTTEGRRHHGYTF. The CDR3 region has the DNA TGTGCCAGCACCACTGAGGGGCGACGACATCACGGCTACACCTTC.

The chain combines TRBV24-1 with TRBJ2-1; a possible D gene is TRBD2 (5 bases). The CDR3 is 14 residues long. Germline V gives CDR1 KGHDR, CDR2 SFDVKD. Trimming shortened V by 4 bases and J by 6 bases, and 12 bases separated the two germline ends. The CDR3: CATSDSLAANEQFF. CDR3 nucleotides: TGTGCCACCAGTGACTCTCTAGCTGCCAATGAGCAGTTCTTC.

The chain couples TRBV2 to TRBJ1-2, with a weak D call TRBD1 (6 bases). Germline loops: CDR1 SNHLY, CDR2 FYNNEI. Trimming shortened V by 1 base and J by 5 bases, and 8 bases separated the two germline ends. The CDR3 covers 13 residues. DNA for the CDR3: TGTGCCAGCAGTGAAGGCCAGGGGTATGGCTACACCTTC. This codes for CASSEGQGYGYTF.

The rearrangement joins TRBV5-4 to TRBJ2-2, with 8 bases that match TRBD1. This CDR3 contains 17 residues. The germline V gene has CDR1 SGHNT and CDR2 YYREEE (reference sequence). V shed 1 base and J 6 bases; nucleotides not matched to a gene: 11. The CDR3 reads CASSLFSGIQGAGELFF. CDR3 DNA: TGTGCCAGCAGCTTGTTCTCCGGAATACAGGGGGCCGGGGAGCTGTTTTTT.

This chain links TRBV29-1 with TRBJ2-1; 7 bases are a match to TRBD1. The length of the CDR3 is 12 residues. CDR1 is SQVTM and CDR2 is ANQGSEA in the germline V gene. V shed 6 bases, J shed 6 bases, and the junction held 5 bases outside the gene matches. The CDR3 spells CSVGGQPNEQFF. CDR3 DNA: TGCAGCGTAGGGGGCCAGCCCAATGAGCAGTTCTTC.

This rearrangement joins TRBV19 to TRBJ2-4, with D hard to call. The CDR3 is made up of 18 amino acids. V was shortened by 3 bases and J by 1 base, with 19 bases between the two germline ends. The V gene's germline CDR1 is LNHDA and CDR2 SQIVND (reference sequence). The CDR3 region has the DNA TGTGCCAGTAGTATTCACAGATTGCGCCCCGGGGCCAAAAACATTCAGTACTTC. Translating it yields CASSIHRLRPGAKNIQYF.

The rearrangement uses TRBV11-2 and TRBJ1-2; possibly TRBD1 for D (5 bases). The CDR3 has 12 amino acids. From germline, CDR1 is SGHAT and CDR2 FQNNGV. V gave up 5 bases and J gave up 9 bases, with 13 bases separating them. The DNA of the CDR3 is TGTGCCAGCAGCCAGGGACCGAGAAGCTACACCTTC. This gives the protein CASSQGPRSYTF. The full variable domain, its missing parts supplied by reference TRBV11-2 and TRBJ1-2, is EAGVAQSPRYKIIEKRQSVAFWCNPISGHATLYWYQQILGQGPKLLIQFQNNGVVDDSQLPKDRFSAERLKGVDSTLKIQPAKLEDSAVYLCASSQGPRSYTFGSGTRLTVV.

The V call is TRBV18, the J call TRBJ1-6; weak D call: TRBD1 (6 bases). In germline, CDR1 is KGHSH, CDR2 LQKENI. The CDR3 spans 13 residues. Trimming shortened V by 8 bases and J by 10 bases, and 15 bases separated the two germline ends. The CDR3 region is CASRQGRGSPLHF. The CDR3 DNA reads as TGTGCCAGCCGGCAGGGGAGAGGATCACCCCTCCACTTT.

V gene TRBV21-1 combines with J gene TRBJ1-1. TRBV21-1 is marked as a pseudogene. The length of the CDR3 is 17 residues. CDR3 coding DNA: TGTGCCAGCAGCAGGCGGGGGATCACCATACGAAATACTGAAGCTTTCTTT. Translating it yields CASSRRGITIRNTEAFF.

This clone has a single count. This chain connects TRBV10-3 to TRBJ2-3, with 8 bases that match TRBD2. Trimming took 10 bases from V and 1 from J; bases not matched to a gene: 4. CDR1 is ENHRY and CDR2 is SYGVKD in the germline V gene. The CDR3 consists of 13 residues. The CDR3 is CASGRTGTDTQYF. In DNA form, the CDR3 reads TGTGCCAGCGGGAGGACGGGCACAGATACGCAGTATTTT.

This sequence joins TRBV28 and TRBJ1-4; D might be TRBD1 (6 bases). Trimming removed 6 bases from V and 3 bases from J, with 14 bases in between. CDR3 length equals 15 residues. Germline loops: CDR1 MDHEN, CDR2 SYDVKM. CDR3 DNA: TGTGCCAGCAGGCCCCCGTCAGGGGCTAATGAAAAACTGTTTTTT. Protein: CASRPPSGANEKLFF.

The chain uses TRBV7-2 and TRBJ2-1, with D possibly matching TRBD1 (6 bases). This CDR3 region has 15 residues. Germline V gives CDR1 SGHTA, CDR2 FQGNSA. Trimming took off 0 bases at V and 5 bases at J, with 11 bases between the two ends. This CDR3 is CASSLAQGKDNEQFF. CDR3 nucleotides: TGTGCCAGCAGCTTAGCTCAGGGGAAGGACAATGAGCAGTTCTTC. Full variable domain (remainder filled in from reference TRBV7-2 and TRBJ2-1): GAGVSQSPSNKVTEKGKDVELRCDPISGHTALYWYRQSLGQGLEFLIYFQGNSAPDKSGLPSDRFSAERTGGSVSTLTIQRTQQEDSAVYLCASSLAQGKDNEQFFGPGTRLTVL.